A selection of T cell receptor beta chains follows, all from one sample in a study of patients and donors after allogeneic stem cell transplantation. From the RT-PCR reads, TCRdb called clonotypes with MiXCR, one entry per CDR3 protein. This table holds about 960,000 distinct CDR3 sequences, around 17% found once. The sequenced material came from blood, either unsorted or a sorted T cell fraction (not recorded which). Receptor source: a human donor who was either an allogeneic HSCT recipient or a stem cell or donor lymphocyte infusion donor (not recorded which). It is not recorded whose cells these are; they may come from a transplant donor. CDR3s include the opening cysteine and the closing phenylalanine or tryptophan. The D gene is left open where the match is weak. Clone size is stated in some rows and not others, as once, few, many or a class when expanded.

CDR3nt	CDR3aa	d_gene	v_gene	j_gene	abundance
TGTGCCAGCAGCGCGGGACTCAGTAGCACAGATACGCAGTATTTT	CASSAGLSSTDTQYF	-	TRBV6-1	TRBJ2-3	-
TGTGCCAGCAGGCCGACAGGGGTGCCCTATGGCTACACCTTC	CASRPTGVPYGYTF	TRBD1	TRBV2	TRBJ1-2	few
TGTGCCAGCAGCGCAGGGCAGGGAAACATTCAGTACTTC	CASSAGQGNIQYF	-	TRBV9	TRBJ2-4	few
TGTGCCAGCAGGGGTGAATACACCTTCACAGATACGCAGTATTTT	CASRGEYTFTDTQYF	-	TRBV12-3/TRBV12-4	TRBJ2-3	-
TGCAGTGCTAGAGTCCCCCTGGCGGGAGTAGGAGAGACCCAGTACTTC	CSARVPLAGVGETQYF	TRBD2	TRBV20-1	TRBJ2-5	few
TGTGCCACCAGTGATAGACGCAATGAGCAGTTCTTC	CATSDRRNEQFF	-	TRBV24-1	TRBJ2-1	-
TGTGCCAGCAGTTTCAGCTCTAGGGGGGAGACCCAGTACTTC	CASSFSSRGETQYF	-	TRBV12-3/TRBV12-4	TRBJ2-5	-
TGCGCCAGCAGCTTGGACTCAGGGAGTAACTATGGCTACACCTTC	CASSLDSGSNYGYTF	-	TRBV5-1	TRBJ1-2	few
TGTGCCACCAGTGAAGGACAGGGACCCAATCAGCCCCAGCATTTT	CATSEGQGPNQPQHF	TRBD1	TRBV24-1	TRBJ1-5	few
TGTGCCAGCAGCTTTAGGTCGGCTAGCGGGACCAAGAGGACCCAGTACTTC	CASSFRSASGTKRTQYF	TRBD2	TRBV7-8	TRBJ2-5	few
TGCGCCAGCAGCCAAGGAGTGGCCAATGAGCAGTTCTTC	CASSQGVANEQFF	-	TRBV4-1	TRBJ2-1	-
TGTGCCAGCAGCTCCCCGGGACTAGCGGGATTATCCTCCTACGAGCAGTACTTC	CASSSPGLAGLSSYEQYF	TRBD2	TRBV7-8	TRBJ2-7	-
TGTGCCAGCAGCCAACTGTCCGGGACAGTCTACGAGCAGTACTTC	CASSQLSGTVYEQYF	TRBD1	TRBV3-1	TRBJ2-7	-
TGTGCCAGCAGCACAGTAAGGACAGTCAGGAGGGATGGCTACACCTTC	CASSTVRTVRRDGYTF	-	TRBV11-2	TRBJ1-2	-
TGTGCCAGCAGCTTAGTGTTTGGGCTCAGCTCCTACAATGAGCAGTTCTTC	CASSLVFGLSSYNEQFF	-	TRBV11-3	TRBJ2-1	-
TGCGCCAGCAGCCCGGGGGGGGACCCGGCAAATAGCTATGGCTACACCTTC	CASSPGGDPANSYGYTF	-	TRBV5-1	TRBJ1-2	-
TGTGCCACCAGTGGATACGGGGGTAGGCAGTTCTTC	CATSGYGGRQFF	-	TRBV24-1	TRBJ2-1	-
TGTGCCAGCAGCCAAGGACGGAGCGGACAAGAGACCCAGTACTTC	CASSQGRSGQETQYF	-	TRBV3-1	TRBJ2-5	few
TGTGCCAGCAGTTACCCTAGCGGGAGTAGCTATGAGCAGTTCTTC	CASSYPSGSSYEQFF	TRBD2	TRBV6-5	TRBJ2-1	-
TGCAGTGCTAGAGATGGGGGGCAACGCAATCAGCCCCAGCATTTT	CSARDGGQRNQPQHF	-	TRBV20-1	TRBJ1-5	few
TGTGCCAGCAGCGTAGAGGGTTCTGGAAACACCATATATTTT	CASSVEGSGNTIYF	-	TRBV9	TRBJ1-3	many
TGCGCCAGCAGCGCGGGGACTTTTTCGAGTGAAAAACTGTTTTTT	CASSAGTFSSEKLFF	-	TRBV5-1	TRBJ1-4	few
TGTGCCAGCAGTTTAGCCGAGAACACTGAAGCTTTCTTT	CASSLAENTEAFF	-	TRBV5-1	TRBJ1-1	many
TGTGCCAGCAGTTTAAGGGCAGGGGGCATAACCTTC	CASSLRAGGITF	TRBD1	TRBV12-3/TRBV12-4	TRBJ1-2	few
TGCAGTGCTAGAGCTGATAGGACAGGGGAACACACCATATATTTT	CSARADRTGEHTIYF	TRBD1	TRBV20-1	TRBJ1-3	few
TGCGCCAGCGGGGAGCGGAGCTCCTACAATGAGCAGTTCTTC	CASGERSSYNEQFF	-	TRBV5-1	TRBJ2-1	few
TGTGCCAGCAGCTTAGGGGGGCGCAGGGGTCCGGAGCAGCCCCAGCATTTT	CASSLGGRRGPEQPQHF	-	TRBV7-6	TRBJ1-5	-
TGTGCCAGCACCCCTGATTCGGGACAGGGATCCTACGAGCAGTACTTC	CASTPDSGQGSYEQYF	TRBD1	TRBV4-2	TRBJ2-7	few
TGCGCCAGCAGCTTTCGACGACGGACTAGCGGGGGGGTTTACAATGAGCAGTTCTTC	CASSFRRRTSGGVYNEQFF	TRBD2	TRBV5-1	TRBJ2-1	-